A selection of T cell receptor beta chains follows, all from one sample in a study of OX40 agonist ivuxolimab in advanced cancers. Clones were read by immunoSEQ multiplex PCR, and TCRdb kept only the in-frame ones, dropping some. The sample has tens of thousands of clones; roughly 85% are singletons. Sequencing used CD4+ or CD8+ T cells sorted from blood, obtained in a trial of the OX40 agonist ivuxolimab. The receptors were gathered from an adult with an advanced solid tumor such as melanoma, head and neck, liver or kidney cancer. Both conserved end residues are part of each CDR3. The D gene is left open where the match is weak. Some rows mark clone size as missing; the rest say once, few, many or name a class of expanded clone.

d_call j_call v_call clone_size cdr3_nt cdr3_aa
TRBD2 TRBJ2-7 TRBV5-4 NA TGTGCCAGCAGCACGGGACTAGCGGGGTACTCCTACGAGCAGTACTTC CASSTGLAGYSYEQYF
TRBD1 TRBJ1-2 TRBV18 NA TGTGCCAGCTCACCAGGGACAGGGGGCTCAAGGGACTATGGCTACACCTTC CASSPGTGGSRDYGYTF
TRBD1 TRBJ2-5 TRBV18 NA TGTGCCAGCTCACCATCGATGGGACAGGGGCGTCAAGAGACCCAGTACTTC CASSPSMGQGRQETQYF
NA TRBJ2-2 TRBV7-1 NA TGTGCCAGCAGCTCAAACCCAGGACAGCCCTTTGACCCAACTTCACTCGCGAACACCGGGGAGCTGTTTTTT CASSSNPGQPFDPTSLANTGELFF
NA TRBJ1-2 TRBV28 once TGTGCCAGCAGTCCCTCCGGGACGGAGCTTCATGGCTACACCTTC CASSPSGTELHGYTF
NA TRBJ1-1 TRBV28 NA TGTGCCAGCAGCTTTTTGGGGACTGAAGCTTTCTTT CASSFLGTEAFF
NA TRBJ2-5 TRBV19 NA TGTGCCAGTAGTATTGGACTCGAAGAGACCCAGTACTTC CASSIGLEETQYF
NA TRBJ1-6 TRBV11-2 once TGTGCCAGCAGCTTAGAACCGGGGCCCCAATCACCCCTCCACTTT CASSLEPGPQSPLHF
NA TRBJ1-3 TRBV15 NA TGTGCCACCAGTAAGACACGCGACGGAGGAAACACCATATATTTT CATSKTRDGGNTIYF
NA TRBJ2-5 TRBV9 NA TGTGCCAGCAGCGTAGGAGCGGCTGGGGGAGAGACCCAGTACTTC CASSVGAAGGETQYF
NA TRBJ2-1 TRBV7-7 NA TGTGCCAGCGGCCGGGGGGCCAACAATGAGCAGTTCTTC CASGRGANNEQFF
TRBD2 TRBJ2-2 TRBV2 NA TGTGCCAGCAGCGGGAACTTAGCGGGGTACACCGGGGAGCTGTTTTTT CASSGNLAGYTGELFF
NA TRBJ1-2 TRBV20-1 NA TGCAGTGCTAGTGACAACTATGGCTACACCTTC CSASDNYGYTF
NA TRBJ2-7 TRBV5-4 few TGTGCCAGCAGCTTGTTAGGAGTGACCTACGAGCAGTACTTC CASSLLGVTYEQYF
NA TRBJ1-5 TRBV6-1 NA TGTGCCAGCCTTGTTTCAAGCAATCAGCCCCAGCATTTT CASLVSSNQPQHF
NA TRBJ2-1 TRBV4-1 NA TGCGCCAGCAGCCAAGATCGCGGGACCTACAATGAGCAGTTCTTC CASSQDRGTYNEQFF
NA TRBJ2-7 TRBV12-5 once TGTGCTAGTGGTTTCCAAACCCGGGACGGCAGCTCCTACGAGCAGTACTTC CASGFQTRDGSSYEQYF
NA TRBJ1-5 TRBV2 NA TGTGCCAGCACCAGGGAAGGCAATCAGCCCCAGCATTTT CASTREGNQPQHF
TRBD1 TRBJ1-5 TRBV28 once TGTGCCAGCAGCTCAATTCGACAGGGGGGGAACAATCAGCCCCAGCATTTT CASSSIRQGGNNQPQHF
NA TRBJ1-5 TRBV1 NA TGCACCAGCAGCCAAGGGTGGAGACAGGACCCCTATAGCAATCAGCCCCAGCATTTT CTSSQGWRQDPYSNQPQHF
NA TRBJ2-4 TRBV19 NA TGTGCCAGTAGTATAGTTAGGGGGACGGCCAAAAACATTCAGTACTTC CASSIVRGTAKNIQYF
TRBD1 TRBJ2-5 TRBV9 NA TGTGCCAGCAGCACCAGGGGGAGTCGGGGTGGAGAGACCCAGTACTTC CASSTRGSRGGETQYF
NA TRBJ1-1 TRBV18 NA TGTGCCAGCTCACCACCGGGAGGTGCTGAAGCTTTCTTT CASSPPGGAEAFF
NA TRBJ1-1 TRBV19 NA TGTGCCAGTAGTATGCCTTGGGGCAGGGTGGGCCAAGGGAACACTGAAGCTTTCTTT CASSMPWGRVGQGNTEAFF
NA TRBJ1-6 TRBV6-1 NA TGTGCCAGCAGTCTCAGGGGAGCTAACAATTCACCCCTCCACTTT CASSLRGANNSPLHF
NA TRBJ2-7 TRBV5-6 NA TGTGCCAGCAGTCTGCCAGGGGCCTCCTACGAGCAGTACTTC CASSLPGASYEQYF
NA TRBJ2-7 TRBV5-1 NA TGCGCCAGCAGCTTGGTTCCGGGTGGAGCGGGTTTCTACGAGCAGTACTTC CASSLVPGGAGFYEQYF
NA TRBJ1-4 TRBV30 NA TGTGCCTGGAGTGTACGTATTGGGAGGGAAAAACTGTTTTTT CAWSVRIGREKLFF
NA TRBJ2-1 TRBV6-4 NA TGTGCCAGCAGTGAGGAGTGGGGGGCCTACAATGAGCAGTTCTTC CASSEEWGAYNEQFF
NA TRBJ1-1 TRBV7-9 NA TGTGCCAGCAGCTTATCCGACCGGACCGAAGCTTTCTTT CASSLSDRTEAFF
NA TRBJ1-2 TRBV11-1 NA TGTGCCAGCAGTTTCAACGTCGTTGGCTACACCTTC CASSFNVVGYTF
NA TRBJ2-7 TRBV5-4 few TGTGCCAGCAGCTTGGTCGCGGGGAATCACGAGCAGTACTTC CASSLVAGNHEQYF
TRBD1 TRBJ2-5 TRBV6-1 NA TGTGCCACCGCCCGAGTGACAGGGCAAGAGACCCAGTACTTC CATARVTGQETQYF
TRBD2 TRBJ2-3 TRBV11-2 NA TGTGCCAGCAGTAGCGGACTAGCGGGGGGGCAAGACACAGATACGCAGTATTTT CASSSGLAGGQDTDTQYF
NA TRBJ2-1 TRBV6-5 NA TGTGCCAGCAGTTACATGGATGAGCAGTTCTTC CASSYMDEQFF
NA TRBJ2-5 TRBV7-6 NA TGTGCCAGCAGCTTAGGGGGGCAGGAGACCCAGTACTTC CASSLGGQETQYF
NA TRBJ1-1 TRBV5-4 NA TGTGCCAGCAGCGCGCCCCCTCTGAACACTGAAGCTTTCTTT CASSAPPLNTEAFF